Below, 22 T cell receptor beta chains from the same sample are listed, as sequenced in a study of cytomegalovirus exposure and HLA in healthy donors. The PCR had 60 Vbeta and 13 Jbeta primers. Assay used: immunoSEQ multiplex PCR; TCRdb lists only in-frame clones, some missing. The sample includes 100,000 or so clones, 65% to 85% seen only once; the top ten take 10%. Specimen: PBMCs. The receptor set was obtained from a man over 45 in good health and CMV-seronegative.

The V gene is TRBV4-2, the J gene TRBJ2-3, with 9 positions matching TRBD2. CDR1 and CDR2 (germline): LGHNA, YNFKEQ. The CDR3 runs 16 residues. V trimming: 1 base; J trimming: 0 bases; junction bases outside the gene matches: 2. CDR3 residues: CASSQGSGGSTDTQYF. Written as DNA, the CDR3 is TGTGCCAGCAGCCAAGGTAGCGGGGGCAGCACAGATACGCAGTATTTT.

This clone was seen ten or more times. The V call is TRBV4-1, the J call TRBJ1-5, with 9 bases matching TRBD1. The CDR3 is made up of 16 amino acids. Germline CDR1 is MGHRA and CDR2 is YSYEKL. J was trimmed by 7 bases and V by 1 base; bases with no gene match: 8. The chain's CDR3 is CASSQGQGGSGQPQHF. As DNA, the CDR3 is TGCGCCAGCAGCCAAGGACAGGGGGGTTCTGGGCAGCCCCAGCATTTT.

About this clone: One junction end disagrees with the germline gene, perhaps due to a read error. The V gene is TRBV30, the J gene TRBJ2-7; no firm D call. Germline-derived CDR1 and CDR2 are GTSNPN and SVGIG (reference sequence). The length of the CDR3 is 14 residues. The CDR3 reads CAWSVIRESYVQYF. In nucleotides, the CDR3 is TGTGCCTGGAGTGTAATTCGTGAGTCCTACGTGCAGTACTTC.

This clone was seen a few times. The chain recombines TRBV9 with TRBJ1-5; D ambiguous. The length of the CDR3 is 13 residues. Looked up from germline, CDR1 is SGDLS and CDR2 is YYNGEE. Trimming pared 4 bases from V and 12 bases from J, leaving 17 bases between. In DNA, the CDR3 is TGTGCCAGCAGCTCCGGAGGAGAATCATTCCAGCATTTT. Amino acid sequence: CASSSGGESFQHF.

This sequence joins TRBV6-4 and TRBJ2-1, with 15 bases aligning to TRBD2. V lost 5 bases, J lost 10 bases, and 6 bases stayed unmatched. Germline V gene lookup returns CDR1 MRHNA and CDR2 SNTAGT. This CDR3 contains 15 residues. Here the CDR3 DNA reads TGTGCCAGCAGTCCCGGGACTAGCGGGGGGAGCGAGCAGTTCTTC. Translation gives CASSPGTSGGSEQFF.

This chain joins TRBV4-3 and TRBJ2-3, with D possibly TRBD1 on 6 matching bases. Trimming shortened V by 6 bases and J by 5 bases, and 12 bases separated the two germline ends. CDR3 length: 13 amino acids. Germline loops: CDR1 LGHNA, CDR2 YSLEER. For the CDR3, the DNA is TGCGCCAGCAGTACCAGGGGAGAAGATACGCAGTATTTT. Its protein product is CASSTRGEDTQYF.

The J gene is TRBJ2-5, the V gene TRBV7-9, with 13 nucleotides matching TRBD2. J gave up 5 bases and V 3 bases, and 3 bases lay outside the gene matches. Per the germline V gene, CDR1 is SEHNR and CDR2 is FQNEAQ (reference sequence). The CDR3 has 15 residues. CDR3 amino acids: CASSLGLAGSETQYF. The CDR3, as DNA: TGTGCCAGCAGCTTGGGACTAGCGGGATCGGAGACCCAGTACTTC.

The chain joins TRBV7-9 to TRBJ2-3; 8 bases fit TRBD1. CDR1 SEHNR and CDR2 FQNEAQ come from the germline V gene (reference sequence). The CDR3 extends over 14 amino acids. J gave up 2 bases and V 5 bases, and 3 bases lay outside the gene matches. The chain's CDR3 is CASSLTGVTDTQYF. The CDR3, as DNA: TGTGCCAGCAGCCTGACAGGGGTCACAGATACGCAGTATTTT.

This sequence joins TRBV14 and TRBJ2-3; D may be TRBD1 (6 bases). The CDR3 has 15 amino acids. V shed 6 bases and J shed 2 bases, with 15 bases lying between them. Germline lookup yields CDR1 SGHDN and CDR2 FVKESK. CDR3 amino acids: CASRDGQTNTDTQYF. CDR3 in DNA: TGTGCCAGCAGGGACGGACAGACCAACACAGATACGCAGTATTTT.

This clone showed up just a few times. The rearrangement joins TRBV28 to TRBJ1-1; TRBD1 agrees at 10 bases. V lost 5 bases, J lost 2 bases, and 5 bases stayed unmatched. The CDR3 is 15 residues long. CDR1 is MDHEN, CDR2 SYDVKM, per germline. CDR3 coding DNA: TGTGCCAGCAGTCCCGGGACAGGGGTAAACACTGAAGCTTTCTTT. This translates into CASSPGTGVNTEAFF.

The chain joins TRBV9 to TRBJ2-6, with D perhaps matching TRBD2 (5 bases). The germline gives CDR1 SGDLS, CDR2 YYNGEE. The V end was cut by 0 bases, the J end by 2 bases, with 6 bases between. The CDR3 is made up of 15 amino acids. CDR3 nucleotide sequence: TGTGCCAGCAGCGTAGGGGGAGCTGGGGCCAACGTCCTGACTTTC. It encodes CASSVGGAGANVLTF.

This clone appeared a single time. The V call is TRBV7-4, the J call TRBJ2-3; D may be TRBD1 or TRBD2 (9 bases each). This CDR3 has 20 amino acids. Looked up from germline, CDR1 is SGHVT and CDR2 is SQSDAQ. Trimming removed 4 bases at V and 6 bases at J, with 32 bases between. The CDR3 spells CASSSGGTGCAGGPGDTQYF. CDR3 sequence (DNA): TGTGCCAGCAGCTCCGGAGGGACAGGGTGCGCGGGAGGGCCAGGTGATACGCAGTATTTT.

This chain joins TRBV6-1 and TRBJ1-4, with D perhaps matching TRBD1 (5 bases). Germline V lookup: CDR1 MNHNS, CDR2 SASEGT. The ends were cut back, 2 bases at V and 10 bases at J, with 17 bases in the middle. The CDR3 contains 15 residues. CDR3 loop: CASSESGGVEGKLFF. In DNA form, the CDR3 reads TGTGCCAGCAGTGAATCTGGGGGAGTGGAGGGAAAACTGTTTTTT.

This sequence joins TRBV7-2 and TRBJ2-5; TRBD2 matches 10 bases. The CDR3 runs 14 residues. From germline, CDR1 is SGHTA and CDR2 FQGNSA. J was trimmed by 9 bases and V by 5 bases; bases with no gene match: 9. CDR3 coding DNA: TGTGCCAGCAGCCCTAGCCCTAGCGGGGGTCCCCAGTACTTC. It yields the protein CASSPSPSGGPQYF.

On this clone: Mismatch with germline at one junction end may stem from a read error. This chain links TRBV9 with TRBJ2-1; D might be TRBD1 (6 bases). The CDR3 is made up of 14 amino acids. Germline values: CDR1 SGDLS, CDR2 YYNGEE. CDR3 coding DNA: TGCGCCAGCAGCGTAGCTACATGGGACAACGAGCAGTTCTTC. The encoded protein is CASSVATWDNEQFF.

The chain combines TRBV5-1 with TRBJ2-3; 7 bases are a match to TRBD1. Germline V lookup: CDR1 SGHRS, CDR2 YFSETQ. V lost 7 bases to trimming and J lost 2 bases; unmatched junction nucleotides: 10. CDR3 length equals 15 residues. In DNA, the CDR3 is TGCGCCAGCGCATTAGACAGGGATGCCACAGATACGCAGTATTTT. Translating gives CASALDRDATDTQYF.

The rearrangement joins TRBV5-1 to TRBJ2-1, with 12 positions matching TRBD2. V gave up 4 bases and J gave up 6 bases; unmatched junction bases: 11. CDR3 size: 17 residues. CDR1 is SGHRS and CDR2 is YFSETQ in the germline V gene. The CDR3: CASSPVPLAGGSNEQFF. The CDR3 bases are TGCGCCAGCAGCCCGGTCCCACTAGCGGGGGGAAGCAATGAGCAGTTCTTC.

The rearrangement joins TRBV27 to TRBJ2-5, with TRBD2 as a possible D gene (6 bases). Germline V gene sequence: CDR1 MNHEY, CDR2 SMNVEV (reference sequence). V was trimmed by 5 bases and J by 7 bases, leaving 17 bases between them. The CDR3 has 14 amino acids. The CDR3 spells CASSLNTVGGTQYF. The CDR3 DNA reads as TGTGCCAGCAGTCTGAACACGGTGGGGGGGACCCAGTACTTC.

The gene calls are TRBV11-3 and TRBJ2-1; TRBD1 matches at 9 bases. Per germline, CDR1 SGHNT and CDR2 YENEEA. Unmatched junction bases numbered 6, after V lost 5 bases and J lost 7 bases. CDR3 length: 14 residues. CDR3 DNA sequence: TGTGCCAGCAGCCCGGGGACAGGGCAGAATGAGCAGTTCTTC. Translated: CASSPGTGQNEQFF.

This chain's CDR3 is CASSLGREPGETQYF. The CDR3 DNA reads as TGCGCCAGCAGCCTCGGGCGGGAACCCGGGGAGACCCAGTACTTC. The rearrangement joins TRBV4-3 to TRBJ2-5, with D perhaps matching TRBD2 (6 bases). The CDR3 covers 15 residues. Germline V gene data show CDR1 as LGHNA and CDR2 as YSLEER. V was cut by 4 bases and J by 5 bases, with 17 bases left in between.

The chain employs TRBV11-3 and TRBJ2-1; 12 bases fit TRBD2. The CDR3 has 15 residues. Germline V lookup: CDR1 SGHNT, CDR2 YENEEA. V trimming: 5 bases; J trimming: 4 bases; junction bases outside the gene matches: 3. The CDR3 reads CASSKGLAGYNEQFF. In nucleotides, the CDR3 is TGTGCCAGCAGCAAGGGACTAGCGGGTTACAATGAGCAGTTCTTC.

Regarding this clone: The junction shows a germline mismatch at one end, possibly a read error. The chain joins TRBV7-9 to TRBJ2-5, with 7 positions matching TRBD2. The V gene's germline CDR1 is SEHNR and CDR2 FQNEAQ (reference sequence). The CDR3 consists of 15 residues. CDR3 amino acids: CSSSSPERGRETQYF. The DNA for the CDR3 is TGTTCCAGCAGCTCGCCTGAGCGGGGCCGAGAGACCCAGTACTTC.